This entry features one TCR beta chain sequence. This sample was included in a study of blood T cell repertoires in COVID-19. The CDR3 extends over 13 amino acids. Unmatched junction bases numbered 2, after V lost 6 bases and J lost 0 bases. Germline CDR1 reads SQVTM; CDR2 reads ANQGSEA. Source study methods: Reference gene primer amplification yielded estimated nucleated cell counts. TCRdb's copy holds only in-frame clones and misses some; the assay was immunoSEQ multiplex PCR. That table supplies the V and J calls and clone size; D and trimming were determined from the DNA. The sample contains 350,000 to 400,000 clones, 88% of which appear only once.

This sequence joins TRBV29-1 and TRBJ2-3; TRBD2 aligns across 8 bases. The sequence came from a woman in her 30s with acute COVID-19. Sequencing used PBMCs or T cells enriched from blood (not recorded which). In DNA form, the CDR3 reads TGCAGCGTCGGCGGGGGGAGCACAGATACGCAGTATTTT. Encoded protein: CSVGGGSTDTQYF.